This T cell receptor beta chain was identified in a study of early T cells in non-severe SARS-CoV-2 infection. A single record per CDR3 protein comes from TCRdb applying MiXCR to the 5' RACE reads. This sample carries tens of thousands of distinct CDR3 sequences, over 8% of them seen once, and the ten largest clones take 5.3%. Between the trimmed V and J ends, which lost 6 bases and 1 base, there was a span of 10 bases. The CDR3 has 12 amino acids. Germline V gives CDR1 SQVTM, CDR2 ANQGSEA. This clonotype has only a few counts. The rearrangement links TRBV29-1 to TRBJ2-7; possible D gene TRBD2, 5 bases. The receptor's source is an adult who was a healthcare worker with PCR-confirmed SARS-CoV-2 infection or an uninfected control (not recorded which). The material sequenced was whole blood, taken at baseline. The CDR3 region has the DNA TGCAGCGTCAAACGGGGTTCCTACGAGCAGTACTTC. It encodes CSVKRGSYEQYF.